This T cell receptor (beta chain) was recovered during a study of blood T cells in healthy people across ages. Study conclusions and caveats: The fall in TCR beta diversity per million T cells was roughly linear with age.

A sample-barcoded 5' primer and a J-beta primer mix were used in a second PCR of roughly 7 to 11 cycles. The authors tagged each cDNA molecule using a template-switch adaptor with 12 random nucleotides. A single record per CDR3 protein comes from TCRdb applying MiXCR to the 5' RACE reads. The sample consists of approximately 690,000 distinct CDR3 sequences, 40% to 50% of them appearing once. Isolation of PBMCs gave at least 7 million cells per sample. With each sample, at least 5 micrograms of total RNA were extracted. In its sample, this clonotype was seen a few times. Its antigen is as yet unknown. V was trimmed by 4 bases and J by 14 bases, leaving 15 bases between them. The CDR3 sequence is 13 residues long. CDR1 is SGHVS and CDR2 is FQNEAQ in the germline V gene.

This TCR was sampled from an elderly man in good health. The V call is TRBV7-8, the J call TRBJ1-6; unclear D gene. Sample: blood. The CDR3 here is CASSSTRESALHF. The CDR3 DNA follows: TGTGCCAGCAGCTCGACCCGGGAATCGGCCCTCCACTTT.